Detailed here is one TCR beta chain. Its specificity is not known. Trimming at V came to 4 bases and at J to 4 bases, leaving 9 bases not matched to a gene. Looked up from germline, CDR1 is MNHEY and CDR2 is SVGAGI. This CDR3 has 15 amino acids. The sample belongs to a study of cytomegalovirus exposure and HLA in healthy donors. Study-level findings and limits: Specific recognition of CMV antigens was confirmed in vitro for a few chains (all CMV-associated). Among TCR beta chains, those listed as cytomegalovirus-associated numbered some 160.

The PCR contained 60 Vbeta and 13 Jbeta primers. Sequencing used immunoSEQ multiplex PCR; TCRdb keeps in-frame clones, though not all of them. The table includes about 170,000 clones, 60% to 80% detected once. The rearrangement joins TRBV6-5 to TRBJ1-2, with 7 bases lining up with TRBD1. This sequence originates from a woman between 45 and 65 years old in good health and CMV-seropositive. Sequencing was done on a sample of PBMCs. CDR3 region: CASSSLGQARYGYTF. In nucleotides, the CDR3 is TGTGCCAGCAGTTCCCTAGGACAGGCTCGCTATGGCTACACCTTC.